The 21 T cell receptor beta chains below come from one sample, sequenced in a study of spatial heterogeneity in lung cancer. Notes on the study in general: Counts of expanded alpha and beta TCRs within tumors tracked the tumor nonsynonymous mutation count.

This sample's time point: sample taken at primary tumor resection. For these TCRs, the target antigens are not known. TCRdb processed the 5' RACE reads anew with MiXCR; each CDR3 protein has one entry. The data hold about 13,000 distinct CDR3 sequences, with around 5.9% observed a single time. This sample comprised lung tumor tissue, obtained at surgery. The source of these receptors is a female donor with early-stage non-small cell lung cancer.

This clonotype was observed at least ten times. A library prepared for alpha chains yielded this beta chain as an off-target read; its size is of little meaning. The V call is TRBV10-3, the J call TRBJ1-1; a weak D match, TRBD1 (6 bases). The germline V gene encodes CDR1 ENHRY and CDR2 SYGVKD. Trimming removed 2 bases from V and 2 bases from J, with 12 bases in between. The CDR3 runs 15 residues. The DNA of the CDR3 is TGTGCCATCAGTGAGCCCACGACAGGTAACACTGAAGCTTTCTTT. Translation gives CAISEPTTGNTEAFF.

This clonotype has a count of ten or more. In a library made to pick up alpha chains, this beta chain is a stray read with a size that means little. The chain links TRBV10-3 to TRBJ2-1; D is tentatively TRBD1 or TRBD2 (7 bases each). The CDR3 totals 20 residues. V dropped 2 bases and J dropped 5 bases, with 28 bases sitting between them. CDR1 is ENHRY, CDR2 SYGVKD, per germline. The CDR3 DNA is TGTGCCATCAGTGAGACTTCGGGCCCAGGGGGGGTCACACGTCACAATGAGCAGTTCTTC. Encoded protein: CAISETSGPGGVTRHNEQFF.

By share of the sample, this clonotype is medium-sized. This beta chain lies outside the target of a library built for alpha chains; its clone size means little. V is TRBV7-8 and J is TRBJ1-5, with a possible D match to TRBD1 (5 bases). This CDR3 is built from 12 residues. The germline V and J ends were trimmed by 5 bases and 11 bases, with 13 bases remaining between them. Germline V gives CDR1 SGHVS, CDR2 FQNEAQ. CDR3 loop: CASSPEGQAQHF. Written as DNA, the CDR3 is TGTGCCAGCAGCCCCGAGGGGCAGGCCCAGCATTTT.

In this sample, this clonotype turned up many times. This beta chain was picked up by a library intended for alpha chains and is off target, so its count carries little meaning. This rearrangement joins TRBV28 to TRBJ2-4; TRBD1 aligns across 9 bases. This CDR3 is built from 15 residues. The germline gives CDR1 MDHEN, CDR2 SYDVKM. V was pared by 5 bases and J by 7 bases, with 9 bases of the junction left unmatched. The CDR3 DNA is TGTGCCAGCAGTCTCTCCGGGACAGGGTTCAACATTCAGTACTTC. Translating it yields CASSLSGTGFNIQYF.

This clonotype was counted ten times or more. A library made for alpha chains picked up this beta chain off target, so its size means little. The chain joins TRBV12-3 or TRBV12-4 to TRBJ2-7; D possibly uses TRBD1 or TRBD2 (5 bases each). This CDR3 is built from 12 residues. V dropped 7 bases and J dropped 1 base, with 8 bases sitting between them. As DNA, the CDR3 is TGTGCCAGCAAGGGACCGTCCTACGAGCAGTACTTC. Its protein product is CASKGPSYEQYF.

In its sample, this clonotype was seen many times. This beta chain is a stray sequence in a library constructed for alpha chains; its clone size is not meaningful. The rearrangement uses TRBV7-2 and TRBJ2-2; D call uncertain. The CDR3 loop spans 14 amino acids. The ends were cut back, 4 bases at V and 4 bases at J, with 10 bases in the middle. Germline V gene data show CDR1 as SGHTA and CDR2 as FQGNSA. The CDR3 region is CASSSLGPTGELFF. The CDR3 DNA reads as TGTGCCAGCAGCTCCTTGGGCCCCACCGGGGAGCTGTTTTTT.

This clonotype was seen repeatedly, ten times or more. For a library built for alpha chains, this beta chain is a stray read; little rests on its size. CDR3 residues: CASSLGGATEAFF. In nucleotides, the CDR3 is TGTGCCAGCAGTTTGGGAGGGGCCACTGAAGCTTTCTTT. J is TRBJ1-1 and V is TRBV28, with D tentatively TRBD1 (5 bases). This CDR3 comprises 13 residues. The germline CDR1 and CDR2 sequences are MDHEN and SYDVKM. Trimming left V 3 bases short and J 4 bases short, with 9 bases between.

This clonotype counts as medium-sized. This beta chain came through as a stray read in a library set up for alpha chains, and its size says little. The chain is built from TRBV28 and TRBJ2-1; possible D gene TRBD2, 5 bases. The germline CDR1 and CDR2 sequences are MDHEN and SYDVKM. This CDR3 has 15 residues. V lost 5 bases and J 4 bases, leaving 15 bases between the germline ends. CDR3 sequence (DNA): TGTGCCAGCAGTCCGAGAGGGTCGAGATACAATGAGCAGTTCTTC. Translation gives CASSPRGSRYNEQFF.

The table lists this clonotype with many counts. The library was built for alpha chains, so this beta chain is an off-target read and its size means little. The chain has TRBV12-3 or TRBV12-4 and TRBJ2-7; TRBD1 aligns across 9 bases. There are 14 residues in the CDR3. V lost 4 bases to trimming and J lost 7 bases; unmatched junction nucleotides: 8. The DNA of the CDR3 is TGTGCCAGCAGTTCTACAGGGGGCATAGGGGAGCAGTACTTC. This translates into CASSSTGGIGEQYF.

This clonotype was counted ten times or more. Since the library was made to target alpha chains, this beta chain is a stray read and its abundance is not meaningful. V gene TRBV15 combines with J gene TRBJ2-7; TRBD2 is a possible D gene (5 bases). V lost 0 bases, J lost 4 bases, and 10 bases lay in between. The CDR3 contains 14 residues. Germline lookup yields CDR1 LNHNV and CDR2 YYDKDF (reference sequence). CDR3 coding DNA: TGTGCCACCAGCAGAGATCGAGGGCCGTACGAGCAGTACTTC. This encodes CATSRDRGPYEQYF.

This clonotype was recorded at least ten times. This beta chain is an off-target read within a library intended for alpha chains, so its frequency means little. This chain uses TRBV19 with TRBJ1-2; 8 bases match TRBD1. Germline CDR1 reads LNHDA; CDR2 reads SQIVND (reference sequence). J lost 5 bases, V lost 5 bases, and 1 base had no gene match. CDR3 length: 12 amino acids. The CDR3 DNA reads as TGTGCCAGTAGTTGGACAGGGTATGGCTACACCTTC. Translation: CASSWTGYGYTF.

The table lists this clonotype with many counts. This beta chain turned up in a library designed for alpha chains; as an off-target read, its abundance says little. This chain joins TRBV5-6 and TRBJ2-6; D might be TRBD2 (6 bases). V lost 8 bases, J lost 1 base, and 13 bases lay in between. The length of the CDR3 is 15 residues. Germline values: CDR1 SGHDT, CDR2 YYEEEE. For the CDR3, the DNA is TGTGCCAGGGGACTCGGGTCTTCTGGGGCCAACGTCCTGACTTTC. It specifies CARGLGSSGANVLTF.

This clonotype was observed at least ten times. A library made for alpha chains picked up this beta chain off target, so its size means little. This chain uses TRBV2 with TRBJ1-2; perhaps TRBD1 as D (5 bases). V gave up 6 bases and J gave up 7 bases, with 18 bases separating them. Per the germline V gene, CDR1 is SNHLY and CDR2 is FYNNEI. The CDR3 spans 14 residues. CDR3 bases: TGTGCCAGCAGCTGGGGGGTACTGGGGATTGGCTACACCTTC. This encodes CASSWGVLGIGYTF.

This clonotype has a count of ten or more. This beta chain is a stray read from a library made for alpha chains; its abundance is not meaningful. The V call is TRBV27, the J call TRBJ1-5; D not certain. Germline CDR1 is MNHEY and CDR2 is SMNVEV (reference sequence). The CDR3 length is 12 residues. V lost 5 bases and J 10 bases, leaving 12 bases between the germline ends. The CDR3 sequence: CASSPHMGPQHF. In DNA form, the CDR3 reads TGTGCCAGCAGTCCCCATATGGGTCCCCAGCATTTT.

This clonotype was seen ten or more times. As an off-target read in a library built for alpha chains, this beta chain has a frequency of little significance. J is TRBJ1-3 and V is TRBV28; D might be TRBD1 (6 bases). CDR1 MDHEN and CDR2 SYDVKM come from the germline V gene. Trimming pared 5 bases from V and 0 bases from J, leaving 11 bases between. CDR3 length: 15 amino acids. The CDR3 loop reads CASSRGTSSGNTIYF. The DNA of the CDR3 is TGTGCCAGCAGTCGGGGGACATCCTCTGGAAACACCATATATTTT.

This clonotype was observed at least ten times. Within a library made for alpha chains, this beta chain is off target, and its count is uninformative. The chain combines TRBV18 with TRBJ1-3, with 7 nucleotides matching TRBD1. Germline V CDR1 and CDR2: KGHSH, LQKENI. V lost 2 bases, J lost 0 bases, and 7 bases stayed unmatched. The CDR3 spans 17 residues. CDR3 protein: CASSPAGTVLSGNTIYF. Here the CDR3 DNA reads TGTGCCAGCTCACCAGCCGGGACAGTTCTCTCTGGAAACACCATATATTTT.

This clonotype is medium-sized. A library made for alpha chains picked up this beta chain off target, so its size means little. V is TRBV20-1 and J is TRBJ1-1; 9 positions agree with TRBD1. Germline V lookup: CDR1 DFQATT, CDR2 SNEGSKA (reference sequence). The CDR3 is made up of 14 amino acids. V dropped 6 bases and J dropped 10; count of bases not matched to a gene: 15. CDR3 sequence: CSAIGQGLGFGAFF. The CDR3, as DNA: TGCAGTGCGATCGGACAGGGGCTTGGGTTTGGAGCTTTCTTT.

In this sample, this clonotype turned up many times. Found in a library prepared for alpha chains, this beta chain is an off-target read, and its abundance has little meaning. The chain carries TRBV6-5 and TRBJ2-3, with D hard to call. The V and J ends lost 8 bases and 0 bases respectively, with 9 bases between them. CDR1 is MNHEY and CDR2 is SVGAGI in the germline V gene. CDR3 length: 13 residues. The CDR3 coding sequence is TGTGCCAGCGGTTCTAGGAGCACAGATACGCAGTATTTT. Translated, it gives CASGSRSTDTQYF.

This clonotype was observed many times. The size of this beta chain means little, since it is a stray read in a library made for alpha chains. This chain's CDR3 is CASTFDTGELFF. The CDR3 nucleotides read TGCGCCAGCACCTTTGACACCGGGGAGCTGTTTTTT. This chain joins TRBV5-1 and TRBJ2-2; no clear D. Germline values: CDR1 SGHRS, CDR2 YFSETQ. V was trimmed by 6 bases and J by 3 bases, leaving 6 bases between them. The CDR3 totals 12 residues.

There are many counts of this clonotype. As an off-target read in a library built for alpha chains, this beta chain has a frequency of little significance. CDR3 coding DNA: TGTGCCAGCAGCTTAGAACAGGGGATGCCTTTCTTT. Encoded protein: CASSLEQGMPFF. The chain joins TRBV7-9 to TRBJ1-1; 7 bases fit TRBD1. CDR3 length: 12 residues. J lost 12 bases, V lost 1 base, and 5 bases had no gene match. The V gene's germline CDR1 is SEHNR and CDR2 FQNEAQ (reference sequence).

This clonotype was seen repeatedly, ten times or more. This beta chain is an unintended read in a library built for alpha chains; its size means little. The chain couples TRBV11-2 to TRBJ1-2; TRBD1 is a possible D gene (5 bases). The CDR3 is 16 residues long. CDR1 is SGHAT and CDR2 is FQNNGV in the germline V gene. The V gene lost 5 bases and the J gene lost 4 bases, with 20 bases spanning the gap. For the CDR3, the DNA is TGTGCCAGCAGCCCCGACGGCCAGGGTCCTCTCTATGGCTACACCTTC. This translates into CASSPDGQGPLYGYTF.